This section outlines one T cell receptor beta chain sequence together with its context. What it binds is unknown. Each patient with chemo-refractory metastatic non-small-cell lung cancer was treated with focal radiation plus CTLA-4 blockade using ipilimumab. The source of the sample is a study of radiotherapy plus CTLA-4 blockade in lung cancer. Study-wide context: Objective response rate was more than 15%; disease control rate, 25% to 35%.

V dropped 7 bases and J dropped 3; count of bases not matched to a gene: 5. Germline CDR1 MDHEN, CDR2 SYDVKM. This CDR3 is 14 amino acids long. Libraries were prepared by immunoSEQ multiplex PCR; TCRdb keeps only in-frame clonotypes and omits some of them. Of some 23,000 clones listed, around 70% were seen once; the top ten hold about 3.9%. Regarding the study as a whole: TCR clones from tumors expanded in blood after radiotherapy plus ipilimumab. Alongside interferon-beta, early blood T cell clone dynamics were reportedly the best predictor of response.

The V call is TRBV28, the J call TRBJ2-7; 11 bases are a match to TRBD2. Sample: peripheral blood, taken from a patient treated with radiotherapy plus ipilimumab. This clonotype originated in a human donor with non-small cell lung cancer who had stable disease on radiotherapy plus ipilimumab. The CDR3 loop is CASMLLAGDYEQYF. The CDR3 nucleotides are TGTGCCAGCATGCTACTAGCGGGAGACTACGAGCAGTACTTC. Based on the CDR3 plus reference TRBV28 and TRBJ2-7, the full variable domain is DVKVTQSSRYLVKRTGEKVFLECVQDMDHENMFWYRQDPGLGLRLIYFSYDVKMKEKGDIPEGYSVSREKKERFSLILESASTNQTSMYLCASMLLAGDYEQYFGPGTRLTVT.